Shown below are 19 T cell receptor beta chains from a single sample sequenced in a study of T cells expressing NK-cell markers. One entry per CDR3 protein, without DNA, is what TCRdb gives after re-calling the 5' RACE reads. The listing contains 350,000 to 450,000 distinct CDR3 sequences. Sample: blood T cells: a sorted CD56 or NKG2C T cell subset, CD4+ or CD8+ T cells, or bulk PBMC T cells (not recorded which). These receptors came from a man aged 18 to 70 in good health.

The gene calls are TRBV2 and TRBJ2-3; TCRdb proposes TRBD1, but this gene call is untestable without DNA. Germline V lookup: CDR1 SNHLY, CDR2 FYNNEI. The CDR3 runs to 16 residues. The CDR3 spells CASKGGGAASTDTQYF.

The rearrangement uses TRBV5-1 and TRBJ2-7. The CDR3 length is 16 residues. Germline CDR1 is SGHRS and CDR2 is YFSETQ. CDR3 protein: CASSLAAGPSSYEQYF.

The chain joins TRBV7-6 to TRBJ1-1; TCRdb's D gene call, TRBD1, goes unchecked for lack of DNA. The CDR3 contains 16 residues. The V gene's germline CDR1 is SGHVS and CDR2 FNYEAQ. The CDR3: CASSTTGPGTGTEAFF.

The J gene is TRBJ1-1, the V gene TRBV5-1. Germline V CDR1 and CDR2: SGHRS, YFSETQ. The CDR3 totals 16 residues. The CDR3 reads CASSLEAGSLNTEAFF.

The rearrangement joins TRBV7-2 to TRBJ1-1. Germline loops: CDR1 SGHTA, CDR2 FQGNSA. This CDR3 spans 14 amino acids. CDR3: CASSLRARGTEAFF.

The rearrangement joins TRBV7-9 to TRBJ2-7; TCRdb calls TRBD1, which cannot be checked without DNA. This CDR3 spans 20 amino acids. Germline V gives CDR1 SEHNR, CDR2 FQNEAQ (reference sequence). The CDR3 loop reads CASSPHVGQGVRGGSYEQYF.

The chain carries TRBV6-1 and TRBJ1-1. CDR3 size: 13 residues. CDR1 and CDR2 (germline): MNHNS, SASEGT. The CDR3 sequence is CASRDSLNTEAFF.

The CDR3 loop reads CASRGGGWNQPQHF. This sequence joins TRBV6-1 and TRBJ1-5. The CDR3 spans 14 residues. Germline V gives CDR1 MNHNS, CDR2 SASEGT.

The rearrangement links TRBV6-5 to TRBJ1-3; TCRdb outputs TRBD1, but without DNA this stays unchecked. Germline CDR1 is MNHEY and CDR2 is SVGAGI. This CDR3 region has 14 residues. This CDR3 reads CASSYGASGNTIYF.

The chain uses TRBV3-1 and TRBJ2-1; TCRdb returns TRBD2, unconfirmable since there is no DNA. The CDR3 has 15 amino acids. Germline CDR1 is LGHDT and CDR2 is YNNKEL (reference sequence). CDR3 residues: CASSQVWTGGNEQFF.

This chain uses TRBV3-1 with TRBJ1-1; TCRdb returns TRBD1, unconfirmable since there is no DNA. The CDR3 sequence is 15 residues long. CDR1 and CDR2 from the germline V gene are LGHDT and YNNKEL (reference sequence). The chain's CDR3 is CASSHYGQLNTEAFF.

The CDR3 loop reads CASSYSVVGHSPLHF. The chain recombines TRBV6-5 with TRBJ1-6. CDR3 size: 15 residues. Per the germline V gene, CDR1 is MNHEY and CDR2 is SVGAGI.

The chain combines TRBV6-2 or TRBV6-3 with TRBJ1-2; the TCRdb D gene call, TRBD1, has no DNA to confirm it. CDR3 length: 19 residues. Germline loops: CDR1 MNHEY, CDR2 SVGEGT. The CDR3 sequence: CASSSPFPAPGQANYGYTF.

The J gene is TRBJ2-2, the V gene TRBV2. Germline V gene data show CDR1 as SNHLY and CDR2 as FYNNEI. The CDR3 totals 14 residues. Here the CDR3 reads CASSANPSTGELFF.

The genes are TRBV7-2 and TRBJ1-2. Per the germline V gene, CDR1 is SGHTA and CDR2 is FQGNSA. The CDR3 extends over 11 amino acids. The CDR3 region is CASSSSYSYTF. Full variable domain (missing parts from reference TRBV7-2 and TRBJ1-2): GAGVSQSPSNKVTEKGKDVELRCDPISGHTALYWYRQSLGQGLEFLIYFQGNSAPDKSGLPSDRFSAERTGGSVSTLTIQRTQQEDSAVYLCASSSSYSYTFGSGTRLTVV.

V and J are TRBV6-5 and TRBJ1-2. The CDR3 sequence is 15 residues long. In germline, CDR1 is MNHEY, CDR2 SVGAGI. CDR3 region: CASSYSGPWDYGYTF.

V gene TRBV5-1 combines with J gene TRBJ2-2; TCRdb reports TRBD1, a call that lacks DNA to check it against. CDR1 and CDR2 (germline): SGHRS, YFSETQ. The CDR3 runs 15 residues. CDR3 amino acids: CASSLGRIPRGELFF. Full variable domain (remainder filled in from reference TRBV5-1 and TRBJ2-2): KAGVTQTPRYLIKTRGQQVTLSCSPISGHRSVSWYQQTPGQGLQFLFEYFSETQRNKGNFPGRFSGRQFSNSRSEMNVSTLELGDSALYLCASSLGRIPRGELFFGEGSRLTVL.

J is TRBJ2-7 and V is TRBV7-9; with no DNA, the TCRdb D assignment of TRBD1 cannot be verified. The CDR3 contains 14 residues. The germline V gene has CDR1 SEHNR and CDR2 FQNEAQ (reference sequence). CDR3 sequence reads: CASSLGNGNYEQYF.

The chain joins TRBV20-1 to TRBJ1-4; TCRdb names TRBD1, which stays unverified in the absence of DNA. The germline V gene encodes CDR1 DFQATT and CDR2 SNEGSKA (reference sequence). This CDR3 spans 15 amino acids. The CDR3 sequence: CSALPSQGRGEKLFF.